The clone carrying this TCR beta chain was counted at least ten times. The data stem from a study of low-dose radiotherapy and immunotherapy resistance in tumors. Overall study context: Cyclophosphamide went in intravenously at 200 mg/m2 every two weeks, one day before radiation and immunotherapy.

The time point here: before trial treatment. The donors' treatment consisted of nivolumab, ipilimumab, aspirin, low-dose cyclophosphamide and low-dose radiotherapy. Per germline, CDR1 SGHAT and CDR2 FQNNGV. V shed 0 bases and J shed 6 bases, with 11 bases lying between them. The CDR3 has 15 amino acids. Alpha and beta chains were covered, as first-strand cDNA relied on TRAV- and TRBV-specific primers. TCRs were amplified for roughly 20 PCR cycles with a constant-region primer and V-primer adapter. TCRdb re-called the reads with MiXCR, one entry per CDR3 protein. Of under 70,000 distinct CDR3 sequences listed, 20% to 25% are singletons.

This clonotype originated in a male donor with prostate cancer. The chain combines TRBV11-2 with TRBJ2-2, with D possibly TRBD1 on 5 matching bases. Here the sequenced sample was PBMCs, taken before treatment. The CDR3 nucleotides read TGTGCCAGCAGCTTAGACTCAGGGCGTCCCGGGGAGCTGTTTTTT. Translating it yields CASSLDSGRPGELFF.